This T cell receptor beta chain is from a study of T cells after yellow fever vaccination. The CDR3 covers 20 residues. In germline, CDR1 is MNHNY, CDR2 SVGAGI (reference sequence). With 2 bases clipped from V and 7 bases from J, the junction kept 16 bases outside the gene matches. This clonotype appeared many times. TCRdb called the 5' RACE reads again in MiXCR, with one record for every CDR3 protein. The sample lists about 300,000 distinct CDR3 sequences; roughly 4% were seen once. The rearrangement uses TRBV6-6 and TRBJ2-1, with 14 bases aligning to TRBD2. The receptor was derived from a man aged 18 to 35 who received the YFV17D yellow fever vaccine. This sample comprised PBMCs, obtained 5 days after the yellow fever booster vaccination. CDR3 sequence reads: CASSYPTRLAGGSSANEQFF. DNA of the CDR3: TGTGCCAGCAGTTACCCTACCAGACTAGCGGGGGGGAGCTCGGCGAATGAGCAGTTCTTC.